This entry lists 30 T cell receptor beta chains sequenced from one sample in a study of shared clonotypes between healthy human individuals. Clones were sequenced by immunoSEQ multiplex PCR, and TCRdb holds only the in-frame ones, with some missing. The sample has around 2,000,000 clones, about 95% seen once. Naive-designated CD8 cells lacked CD45RO, were positively enriched for CCR7, and omitted terminally differentiated effector memory CD45RA+ cells. The specimen was naive CD8+ T cells sorted from blood. All receptors derive from a young man in good health.

CDR3 loop: CASSPSVGGITDTQYF. CDR3 DNA sequence: TGTGCCAGCAGCCCTAGCGTCGGGGGAATCACAGATACGCAGTATTTT. This sequence joins TRBV27 and TRBJ2-3, with a weak D call TRBD2 (6 bases). This CDR3 is built from 16 residues. Looked up from germline, CDR1 is MNHEY and CDR2 is SMNVEV (reference sequence). Trimming cost V 6 bases and J 2 bases, with 18 bases left between them.

The chain recombines TRBV2 with TRBJ2-3, with 8 positions matching TRBD2. Looked up from germline, CDR1 is SNHLY and CDR2 is FYNNEI. J lost 2 bases, V lost 6 bases, and 13 bases had no gene match. The CDR3 runs 17 residues. CDR3 nucleotide sequence: TGTGCCAGCAGCGACTCCGTTAATAGCGGGGTCACAGATACGCAGTATTTT. It specifies CASSDSVNSGVTDTQYF.

As concerns this clone: The sample has other DNA sequences that encode this CDR3 too. The J gene is TRBJ2-7, the V gene TRBV4-3; the D gene is possibly TRBD1 (6 bases). The V gene lost 0 bases and the J gene lost 4 bases, with 7 bases spanning the gap. The length of the CDR3 is 13 residues. Per germline, CDR1 LGHNA and CDR2 YSLEER. CDR3 DNA: TGCGCCAGCAGCCAAGAGAGGGGGTACGAGCAGTACTTC. Translating it yields CASSQERGYEQYF.

The chain joins TRBV11-1 to TRBJ2-7; D gene ambiguous. V was pared by 5 bases and J by 3 bases, with 11 bases between. The germline V gene has CDR1 SGHAT and CDR2 FQDESV (reference sequence). The CDR3 totals 13 residues. This CDR3 reads CASSVEGYYEQYF. Here the CDR3 DNA reads TGTGCCAGCAGCGTTGAAGGGTACTACGAGCAGTACTTC. The whole variable domain, remainder taken from reference TRBV11-1 and TRBJ2-7, is EAEVAQSPRYKITEKSQAVAFWCDPISGHATLYWYRQILGQGPELLVQFQDESVVDDSQLPKDRFSAERLKGVDSTLKIQPAELGDSAMYLCASSVEGYYEQYFGPGTRLTVT.

This clone has only a few counts. Other DNA sequences in the same sample also yield this CDR3. The CDR3: CASSLSQGANTEAFF. CDR3 nucleotides: TGTGCCAGCAGCTTAAGTCAGGGGGCGAACACTGAAGCTTTCTTT. V gene TRBV7-9 combines with J gene TRBJ1-1; 8 positions agree with TRBD1. V lost 2 bases to trimming and J lost 1 base; unmatched junction nucleotides: 3. Germline CDR1 and CDR2: SEHNR and FQNEAQ (reference sequence). CDR3 length: 15 amino acids.

This clone has a single count. CDR3 bases: TGCGCCAGCAGTGGGACTAGCGGGGCCTCCGGGACCCAGTACTTC. It is translated as CASSGTSGASGTQYF. The chain combines TRBV10-2 with TRBJ2-5; 12 positions agree with TRBD2. The J segment lost 7 bases and the V segment lost 4 bases, leaving 7 bases of the junction unmatched. Germline V CDR1 and CDR2: WSHSY, SAAADI. The CDR3 contains 15 residues.

The chain has TRBV4-1 and TRBJ2-1, with 7 bases lining up with TRBD1. Per germline, CDR1 MGHRA and CDR2 YSYEKL. The trim removed 1 base at V and 12 bases at J, leaving 6 bases unmatched. The CDR3 length is 13 residues. The CDR3: CASSQVTGDGQFF. Here the CDR3 DNA reads TGCGCCAGCAGCCAAGTTACAGGGGATGGGCAGTTCTTC.

To note about this clone: One end of the junction fails to match germline, which may point to a read error. The chain links TRBV7-2 to TRBJ1-3; D is unresolved. The CDR3 has 14 amino acids. Germline V gene data show CDR1 as SGHTA and CDR2 as FQGNSA. DNA for the CDR3: TGTGCCAGCAGCGTAGCCAGCTCTGGAAACACCATATATTTT. Translating it yields CASSVASSGNTIYF.

The chain couples TRBV7-9 to TRBJ2-7; 11 bases are a match to TRBD2. Looked up from germline, CDR1 is SEHNR and CDR2 is FQNEAQ (reference sequence). This CDR3 comprises 19 residues. Trimming took 1 base from V and 2 from J; bases not matched to a gene: 13. The CDR3 sequence is CASSLDTSGSHESPYEQYF. The CDR3, as DNA: TGTGCCAGCAGCTTAGATACTAGCGGGAGTCATGAATCCCCCTACGAGCAGTACTTC.

The chain uses TRBV11-1 and TRBJ2-5; D remains unclear. With 2 bases removed from V and 0 bases from J, the gap between germline ends came to 4 bases. The CDR3 has 13 amino acids. CDR1 is SGHAT and CDR2 is FQDESV in the germline V gene (reference sequence). The DNA for the CDR3 is TGTGCCAGCAGCTTATGGCACCAAGAGACCCAGTACTTC. It codes for CASSLWHQETQYF.

V usage is TRBV18 and J usage is TRBJ2-7; 7 bases map to TRBD2. CDR1 is KGHSH and CDR2 is LQKENI in the germline V gene. Trimming cost V 5 bases and J 2 bases; bases outside gene matches: 6. The CDR3 runs to 14 residues. The CDR3 DNA sequence: TGTGCCAGCTCAGATACGGGGGGAACCTACGAGCAGTACTTC. Translation gives CASSDTGGTYEQYF.

This chain links TRBV13 with TRBJ2-1; 8 bases are shared with TRBD2. In germline, CDR1 is PRHDT, CDR2 FYEKMQ (reference sequence). This CDR3 is 17 amino acids long. The trim removed 0 bases at V and 4 bases at J, leaving 8 bases unmatched. The DNA of the CDR3 is TGTGCCAGCAGCTTAGGGTCGGCGGGAGGTACTTACAATGAGCAGTTCTTC. This encodes CASSLGSAGGTYNEQFF.

Only one count was recorded for this clone. The chain uses TRBV10-1 and TRBJ2-7; tentative D call: TRBD2 (5 bases). V was cut by 8 bases and J by 3 bases, with 11 bases left in between. CDR1 WNHNN and CDR2 SYGVQD come from the germline V gene (reference sequence). This CDR3 region has 12 residues. The chain's CDR3 is CASGVGGYEQYF. The CDR3 DNA sequence: TGCGCCAGCGGCGTTGGAGGCTACGAGCAGTACTTC.

The V call is TRBV4-1, the J call TRBJ2-7; 9 bases are a match to TRBD1. The length of the CDR3 is 15 residues. J gave up 0 bases and V 4 bases, and 4 bases lay outside the gene matches. The germline V gene has CDR1 MGHRA and CDR2 YSYEKL. CDR3 nucleotide sequence: TGCGCCAGCAGCCTCAGGACAGGGGTCTCCTACGAGCAGTACTTC. It encodes CASSLRTGVSYEQYF.

This clone was found once. The chain links TRBV7-9 to TRBJ2-7; tentative D call: TRBD2 (6 bases). The CDR3 extends over 15 amino acids. Trimming cost V 1 base and J 4 bases, with 14 bases left between them. CDR1 and CDR2 (germline): SEHNR, FQNEAQ (reference sequence). CDR3 in amino acids: CASSLGGREFYEQYF. For the CDR3, the DNA is TGTGCCAGCAGCTTAGGGGGACGGGAGTTTTACGAGCAGTACTTC.

With regard to this clone: Within the sample, other DNA sequences also encode this same CDR3. The chain joins TRBV27 to TRBJ2-1; D is possibly TRBD1 or TRBD2 (5 bases each). V shed 2 bases and J shed 7 bases, with 9 bases lying between them. CDR3 size: 13 residues. Germline V gene lookup returns CDR1 MNHEY and CDR2 SMNVEV (reference sequence). The CDR3 bases are TGTGCCAGCAGTTTAGGGGGTGGAAATGAGCAGTTCTTC. Translation: CASSLGGGNEQFF.

The rearrangement uses TRBV15 and TRBJ2-7, with TRBD1 matching over 9 bases. CDR1 is LNHNV, CDR2 YYDKDF, per germline (reference sequence). This CDR3 is built from 17 residues. After removal of 0 bases from V and 4 bases from J, the junction contained 10 bases not matched to a gene. The CDR3 DNA reads TGTGCCACCAGCAGAGACACTCCGGGACAGGGATCGTACGAGCAGTACTTC. It yields the protein CATSRDTPGQGSYEQYF.

Comments on this clone: Other DNA sequences in the sample encode the same CDR3. The chain combines TRBV7-9 with TRBJ1-1; 8 bases match TRBD1. V trimming: 4 bases; J trimming: 4 bases; junction bases outside the gene matches: 2. Germline CDR1 is SEHNR and CDR2 is FQNEAQ (reference sequence). This CDR3 comprises 13 residues. The CDR3 sequence: CASSSQGGTEAFF. The CDR3 DNA is TGTGCCAGCAGCTCACAGGGGGGCACTGAAGCTTTCTTT.

The genes are TRBV4-1 and TRBJ2-2; possibly TRBD1 or TRBD2 for D (5 bases each). Germline V gene data show CDR1 as MGHRA and CDR2 as YSYEKL. With 6 bases removed from V and 4 bases from J, the gap between germline ends came to 12 bases. There are 14 residues in the CDR3. CDR3 amino acids: CASRGVGSTGELFF. The CDR3 DNA is TGCGCCAGCAGGGGGGTGGGGAGCACCGGGGAGCTGTTTTTT.

This clone was recorded only once. This chain connects TRBV19 to TRBJ1-5; unclear D gene. The CDR3 is made up of 16 amino acids. Germline loops: CDR1 LNHDA, CDR2 SQIVND (reference sequence). The V and J ends lost 0 bases and 4 bases respectively, with 13 bases between them. The CDR3 DNA reads TGTGCCAGTAGTATAGATGCGTCTAATCCAAATCAGCCCCAGCATTTT. Protein product: CASSIDASNPNQPQHF.

This clone was detected only once. Its ends do not fully match the called genes, so a read error is possible. The V call is TRBV6-6, the J call TRBJ2-3; 8 nucleotides agree with TRBD2. The germline V gene has CDR1 MNHNY and CDR2 SVGAGI (reference sequence). This CDR3 spans 16 amino acids. CDR3 sequence reads: CASSYLSGSLTDAQYF. The CDR3, as DNA: TGTGCCAGCAGTTACTTGAGCGGGAGCCTGACAGATGCGCAGTATTTT.

Only one count was recorded for this clone. The chain couples TRBV4-1 to TRBJ2-7; D not resolved. CDR1 and CDR2 (germline): MGHRA, YSYEKL. The CDR3 loop spans 13 amino acids. Trimming pared 5 bases from V and 4 bases from J, leaving 12 bases between. CDR3 DNA sequence: TGCGCCAGCAGCGCTCGGCCGGAATACGAGCAGTACTTC. It specifies CASSARPEYEQYF.

A few counts support this clone. This chain connects TRBV20-1 to TRBJ1-1; tentative D call: TRBD1 (5 bases). The CDR3 covers 10 residues. The germline V gene encodes CDR1 DFQATT and CDR2 SNEGSKA (reference sequence). This chain's CDR3 is CSGGTAEAFF. The CDR3 coding sequence is TGCAGCGGCGGGACGGCTGAAGCTTTCTTT.

V is TRBV10-2 and J is TRBJ2-7; a weak D match, TRBD2 (5 bases). Trimming removed 7 bases at V and 3 bases at J, with 10 bases between. Germline loops: CDR1 WSHSY, CDR2 SAAADI. The CDR3 has 12 residues. CDR3 sequence (DNA): TGCGCCAGCACCCCCGCGGGCTACGAGCAGTACTTC. Residues: CASTPAGYEQYF.

The CDR3 here is CASSVEGAESTGELFF. DNA for the CDR3: TGTGCCAGCAGCGTAGAAGGGGCAGAAAGTACCGGGGAGCTGTTTTTT. The gene calls are TRBV9 and TRBJ2-2, with a possible D match to TRBD1 (5 bases). CDR3 length: 16 amino acids. V lost 0 bases to trimming and J lost 5 bases, with 14 bases between them. Germline V gene data show CDR1 as SGDLS and CDR2 as YYNGEE.

The CDR3 reads CASSVSTVSYEQYF. DNA of the CDR3: TGTGCCAGCAGCGTAAGTACAGTTTCCTACGAGCAGTACTTC. The chain has TRBV9 and TRBJ2-7, with D hard to call. Trimming pared 1 base from V and 1 base from J, leaving 9 bases between. The CDR3 is made up of 14 amino acids. CDR1 is SGDLS, CDR2 YYNGEE, per germline.

V and J are TRBV28 and TRBJ2-7, with 8 bases that match TRBD1. Looked up from germline, CDR1 is MDHEN and CDR2 is SYDVKM. This CDR3 is 13 amino acids long. Germline trimming cut 5 bases from V and 6 bases from J; bases unmatched to any gene: 6. The DNA of the CDR3 is TGTGCCAGCAGTACCGGACAGGGTTCCGAGCAGTACTTC. As protein: CASSTGQGSEQYF. Complete variable domain (other parts from reference TRBV28 and TRBJ2-7): DVKVTQSSRYLVKRTGEKVFLECVQDMDHENMFWYRQDPGLGLRLIYFSYDVKMKEKGDIPEGYSVSREKKERFSLILESASTNQTSMYLCASSTGQGSEQYFGPGTRLTVT.

Only one count was recorded for this clone. The chain carries TRBV25-1 and TRBJ2-2, with D hard to call. The ends were cut back, 5 bases at V and 0 bases at J, with 13 bases in the middle. Germline V gene sequence: CDR1 MGHDK, CDR2 SYGVNS. There are 16 residues in the CDR3. Here the CDR3 DNA reads TGTGCCAGCAGTCACCCCCGAGAATCGAACACCGGGGAGCTGTTTTTT. Its protein product is CASSHPRESNTGELFF.

The chain couples TRBV7-9 to TRBJ1-5; no reliable D call. Trimming took off 3 bases at V and 11 bases at J, with 11 bases between the two ends. The V gene's germline CDR1 is SEHNR and CDR2 FQNEAQ (reference sequence). The CDR3 loop spans 12 amino acids. The DNA of the CDR3 is TGTGCCAGCAGCTTGGCCGGGGAATCCCAGCATTTT. This sequence encodes CASSLAGESQHF.

The genes are TRBV7-9 and TRBJ1-1, with D maybe TRBD1 (6 bases). V lost 6 bases to trimming and J lost 3 bases, with 17 bases between them. This CDR3 has 15 amino acids. Germline V lookup: CDR1 SEHNR, CDR2 FQNEAQ (reference sequence). CDR3 bases: TGTGCCAGCAGACCCACAGGGAAGGCAGACACTGAAGCTTTCTTT. It specifies CASRPTGKADTEAFF. The full variable domain, its missing parts supplied by reference TRBV7-9 and TRBJ1-1, is DTGVSQNPRHKITKRGQNVTFRCDPISEHNRLYWYRQTLGQGPEFLTYFQNEAQLEKSRLLSDRFSAERPKGSFSTLEIQRTEQGDSAMYLCASRPTGKADTEAFFGQGTRLTVV.